The 23 T cell receptor beta chains reported below all come from one sample, sequenced in a study of glioma-infiltrating T cells (dated by TCRdb to the mid-2010s). Data came from an Illumina MiSeq. TCR alpha and beta CDR3 regions were amplified with the iRepertoire nested amplicon-rescue multiplex PCR (arm-PCR) platform from RNA. TCRdb reworked the public reads: Q25 trimming with fastp, MiXCR clone assembly, productive beta chains retained. For every CDR3 protein sequence, its rows merge into one entry that carries the most common genes and DNA. The sample table lists over 120,000 distinct CDR3 sequences, 30% to 40% of them with a count of one. The ten largest make up roughly 20% of the sample. The source material was glioma tissue, nonneoplastic brain tissue, or PBMCs (not recorded which). The receptors shown here come from a human donor with low-grade glioma or glioblastoma, undergoing nonglioma brain surgery, or in good health (not recorded which).

This clonotype was seen more than once but under ten times. The chain uses TRBV6-2 or TRBV6-3 and TRBJ2-7; 7 bases agree with TRBD1. CDR1 is MNHEY and CDR2 is SVGEGT in the germline V gene. There are 14 residues in the CDR3. The V and J ends lost 6 bases and 3 bases, in that order; junction bases with no gene match: 8. The CDR3 nucleotides read TGTGCCAGCAGCCGCTCGGGACAGAGCTACGAGCAGTACTTC. This sequence encodes CASSRSGQSYEQYF.

This chain links TRBV12-3 or TRBV12-4 with TRBJ1-1; D might be TRBD1 (5 bases). The CDR3 runs to 14 residues. V lost 6 bases and J lost 8, with 19 bases in between. The CDR3 loop reads CASRTGTLGNEAFF. Written as DNA, the CDR3 is TGTGCCAGCAGGACCGGGACCCTAGGCAACGAAGCTTTCTTT.

This clonotype was observed a handful of times. This chain uses TRBV6-1 with TRBJ2-3; D unclear. V gave up 8 bases and J gave up 0 bases, with 6 bases separating them. This CDR3 is 12 amino acids long. Germline values: CDR1 MNHNS, CDR2 SASEGT. Written as DNA, the CDR3 is TGTGCCAGCGGAACTAGCACAGATACGCAGTATTTT. Residues: CASGTSTDTQYF.

The chain employs TRBV3-1 and TRBJ2-1; D is possibly TRBD1 (5 bases). V gave up 0 bases and J gave up 8 bases, with 11 bases separating them. The germline CDR1 and CDR2 sequences are LGHDT and YNNKEL (reference sequence). CDR3 length: 14 residues. The CDR3: CASSQDLGADEQFF. CDR3 DNA sequence: TGTGCCAGCAGCCAAGATTTAGGGGCTGATGAGCAGTTCTTC.

The chain couples TRBV6-1 to TRBJ2-1; TRBD2 matches at 16 bases. Germline values: CDR1 MNHNS, CDR2 SASEGT. This CDR3 region has 18 residues. The trim removed 4 bases at V and 4 bases at J, leaving 7 bases unmatched. DNA for the CDR3: TGTGCCAGCAGTGGGGGACTAGCGGGAGGGCCCCCTTACAATGAGCAGTTCTTC. Residues: CASSGGLAGGPPYNEQFF.

The rearrangement links TRBV4-1 to TRBJ1-2, with TRBD1 matching over 9 bases. The CDR3 spans 13 residues. CDR1 is MGHRA and CDR2 is YSYEKL in the germline V gene. With V trimmed by 3 bases and J by 10 bases, 6 bases remained unmatched. The CDR3 here is CASSHRDRAAYTF. The CDR3 DNA sequence: TGCGCCAGCAGCCATCGGGACAGGGCTGCCTACACCTTC.

This clonotype was picked up a small number of times. The genes are TRBV7-6 and TRBJ2-1, with a tentative D call TRBD2 (6 bases). V was clipped by 3 bases and J by 1 base, with 7 bases between them. This CDR3 is built from 14 residues. From germline, CDR1 is SGHVS and CDR2 FNYEAQ. Here the CDR3 DNA reads TGTGCCAGCAGCTTTGGGAGGTCCTACAATGAGCAGTTCTTC. Protein sequence: CASSFGRSYNEQFF.

Worth noting for this clonotype: The junction departs from the called germline gene at one end, perhaps through a read error. The CDR3 nucleotides are TGCGCCAGCAGCCAAGATCGGACAGGGTTCGATGAGCAGTACTTC. Its protein product is CASSQDRTGFDEQYF. This chain connects TRBV6-1 to TRBJ2-7; 8 bases agree with TRBD1. Germline values: CDR1 MNHNS, CDR2 SASEGT. The CDR3 contains 15 residues.

V gene TRBV5-1 combines with J gene TRBJ2-7, with a possible D match to TRBD1 (6 bases). This CDR3 contains 15 residues. Germline V gives CDR1 SGHRS, CDR2 YFSETQ. V lost 0 bases and J lost 3, with 13 bases in between. The CDR3 protein is CASSLGRDIFYEQYF. Here the CDR3 DNA reads TGCGCCAGCAGCTTGGGCCGGGACATTTTCTACGAGCAGTACTTC.

The V gene is TRBV4-1, the J gene TRBJ2-7; TRBD1 might be the D (5 bases). This CDR3 is built from 15 residues. V was trimmed by 0 bases and J by 3 bases, leaving 12 bases between them. From germline, CDR1 is MGHRA and CDR2 YSYEKL. CDR3: CASSQDLSGIYEQYF. The CDR3 coding sequence is TGCGCCAGCAGCCAAGATTTGTCAGGGATCTACGAGCAGTACTTC.

This clonotype was detected ten times or more. The gene calls are TRBV27 and TRBJ1-1, with a tentative D call TRBD1 (6 bases). The V and J ends lost 7 bases and 4 bases respectively, with 16 bases between them. Germline V lookup: CDR1 MNHEY, CDR2 SMNVEV (reference sequence). This CDR3 region has 14 residues. CDR3 sequence reads: CASIGAGVSTEAFF. In DNA form, the CDR3 reads TGTGCCAGCATTGGGGCAGGGGTCAGCACTGAAGCTTTCTTT.

There are many counts of this clonotype. The J gene is TRBJ1-1, the V gene TRBV6-2 or TRBV6-3; D is uncertain. CDR3 size: 13 residues. V dropped 3 bases and J dropped 1 base, with 6 bases sitting between them. The germline gives CDR1 MNHEY, CDR2 SVGEGT. The CDR3 here is CASSYSENTEAFF. As DNA, the CDR3 is TGTGCCAGCAGTTATTCGGAGAACACTGAAGCTTTCTTT.

The CDR3 reads CASRSPGVQETQYF. For the CDR3, the DNA is TGTGCCAGCAGATCCCCGGGGGTGCAGGAGACCCAGTACTTC. This chain links TRBV25-1 with TRBJ2-5, with D possibly matching TRBD2 (6 bases). CDR3 size: 14 residues. Per germline, CDR1 MGHDK and CDR2 SYGVNS. Trimming removed 6 bases at V and 5 bases at J, with 16 bases between.

V usage is TRBV27 and J usage is TRBJ2-2; D ambiguous. V was shortened by 0 bases and J by 3 bases, with 11 bases between the two germline ends. Per the germline V gene, CDR1 is MNHEY and CDR2 is SMNVEV (reference sequence). The CDR3 covers 16 residues. The CDR3 reads CASSLSGRHYTGELFF. CDR3 nucleotide sequence: TGTGCCAGCAGTTTATCGGGCCGGCATTACACCGGGGAGCTGTTTTTT.

The rearrangement joins TRBV7-6 to TRBJ1-1, with a weak D call TRBD1 (5 bases). This CDR3 comprises 13 residues. The V and J ends lost 0 bases and 7 bases respectively, with 9 bases between them. Germline V gene lookup returns CDR1 SGHVS and CDR2 FNYEAQ. CDR3 nucleotides: TGTGCCAGCAGCTTAGCAGGGGACGGTGAAGCTTTCTTT. Residues: CASSLAGDGEAFF.

This clonotype was observed a handful of times. The chain carries TRBV7-9 and TRBJ2-5; D is perhaps TRBD2 (6 bases). The V and J ends lost 5 bases and 2 bases respectively, with 15 bases between them. The CDR3 is 15 residues long. Germline-derived CDR1 and CDR2 are SEHNR and FQNEAQ (reference sequence). The CDR3, as DNA: TGTGCCAGCAGCGGCCGGGACTGGATACAAGAGACCCAGTACTTC. It is translated as CASSGRDWIQETQYF.

Regarding this clonotype: Here the CDR3 omits its conserved ending phenylalanine or tryptophan, so a read error is the likely source. The chain couples TRBV6-2 or TRBV6-3 to TRBJ1-2, with D unclear. The V gene lost 5 bases and the J gene lost 3 bases, with 10 bases spanning the gap. CDR1 and CDR2 (germline): MNHEY, SVGEGT. The CDR3 extends over 13 amino acids. CDR3 DNA: TGTGCCAGCAGTCCCCGGCACGACTATGGCTACACCTCC. Protein sequence: CASSPRHDYGYTS.

The J gene is TRBJ1-5, the V gene TRBV14; 11 positions agree with TRBD1. CDR1 SGHDN and CDR2 FVKESK come from the germline V gene. The V segment lost 0 bases and the J segment 6 bases; nucleotides outside the gene matches: 4. There are 16 residues in the CDR3. In DNA, the CDR3 is TGTGCCAGCAGCCAAGAACGGGGACAGGGGGGTCAGCCCCAGCATTTT. Translation gives CASSQERGQGGQPQHF.

The chain couples TRBV6-2 or TRBV6-3 to TRBJ1-3; D might be TRBD1 (6 bases). Trimming stripped 4 bases from V and 2 bases from J, with 12 bases between. This CDR3 is 15 amino acids long. The germline V gene has CDR1 MNHEY and CDR2 SVGEGT. The CDR3 is CASSFRGLTGNTIYF. The CDR3, as DNA: TGTGCCAGCAGTTTTCGGGGGCTGACTGGAAACACCATATATTTT.

Worth noting for this clonotype: At one of its ends the junction is not consistent with the germline gene, which may arise from a read error. The chain uses TRBV7-2 and TRBJ2-3; D not resolved. This CDR3 comprises 12 residues. CDR1 SGHTA and CDR2 FQGNSA come from the germline V gene. CDR3 residues: CASSLNTDTRYF. Written as DNA, the CDR3 is TGTGCCAGCAGTTTGAACACAGATACGCGGTATTTT.

A few counts support this clonotype. The V gene is TRBV10-2, the J gene TRBJ2-3; D gene ambiguous. The germline CDR1 and CDR2 sequences are WSHSY and SAAADI. This CDR3 spans 14 amino acids. The ends were cut back, 3 bases at V and 3 bases at J, with 10 bases in the middle. CDR3 nucleotide sequence: TGCGCCAGCAGTGAACACTTAGGTACAGATACGCAGTATTTT. Translated, it gives CASSEHLGTDTQYF.

This clonotype was detected a few times. The chain joins TRBV7-2 to TRBJ1-1, with no clear D. From germline, CDR1 is SGHTA and CDR2 FQGNSA. Trimming took 3 bases from V and 10 from J, leaving 18 bases between them. The CDR3 length is 14 residues. The CDR3 nucleotides read TGTGCCAGCAGCTTGGCTGGGCAGACCCCGCGAGCTTTCTTT. The encoded protein is CASSLAGQTPRAFF.

The rearrangement links TRBV6-1 to TRBJ1-5, with 8 bases fitting TRBD1. There are 21 residues in the CDR3. Germline values: CDR1 MNHNS, CDR2 SASEGT. V shed 5 bases, J shed 1 base, and the junction held 22 bases outside the gene matches. This CDR3 is CASSIFPPGQVSTRSNQPQHF. The DNA of the CDR3 is TGTGCCAGCAGTATTTTCCCTCCGGGACAGGTATCTACTAGGAGCAATCAGCCCCAGCATTTT.